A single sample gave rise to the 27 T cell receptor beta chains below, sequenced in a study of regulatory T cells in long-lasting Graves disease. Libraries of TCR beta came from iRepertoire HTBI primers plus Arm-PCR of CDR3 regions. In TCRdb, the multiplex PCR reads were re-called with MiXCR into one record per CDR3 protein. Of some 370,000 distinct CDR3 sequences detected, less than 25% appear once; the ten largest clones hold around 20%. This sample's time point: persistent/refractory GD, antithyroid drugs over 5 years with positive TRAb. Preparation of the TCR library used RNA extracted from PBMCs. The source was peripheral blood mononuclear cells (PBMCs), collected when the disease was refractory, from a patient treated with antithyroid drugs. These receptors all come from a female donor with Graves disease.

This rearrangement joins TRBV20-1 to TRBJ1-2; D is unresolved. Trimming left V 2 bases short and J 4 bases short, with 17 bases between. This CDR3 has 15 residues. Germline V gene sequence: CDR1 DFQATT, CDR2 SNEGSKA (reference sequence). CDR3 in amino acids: CSARLRAKGIYGYTF. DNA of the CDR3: TGCAGTGCTAGACTCCGGGCCAAAGGTATCTATGGCTACACCTTC.

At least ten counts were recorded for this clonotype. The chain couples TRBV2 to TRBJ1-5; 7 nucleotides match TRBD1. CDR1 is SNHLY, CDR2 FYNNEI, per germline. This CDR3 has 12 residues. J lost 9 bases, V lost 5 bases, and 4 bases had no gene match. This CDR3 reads CASSFTGVPQHF. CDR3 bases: TGTGCCAGCAGTTTTACAGGGGTGCCCCAGCATTTT.

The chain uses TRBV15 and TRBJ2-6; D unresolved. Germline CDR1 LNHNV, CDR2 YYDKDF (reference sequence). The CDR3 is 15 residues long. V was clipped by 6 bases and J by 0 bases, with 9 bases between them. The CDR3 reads CATSGPSSGANVLTF. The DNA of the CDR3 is TGTGCCACCAGTGGCCCGTCCTCTGGGGCCAACGTCCTGACTTTC.

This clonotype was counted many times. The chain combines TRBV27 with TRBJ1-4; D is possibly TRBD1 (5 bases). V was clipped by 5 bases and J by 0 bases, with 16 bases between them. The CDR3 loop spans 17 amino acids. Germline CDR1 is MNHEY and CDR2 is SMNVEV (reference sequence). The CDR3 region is CASSPLEGAATNEKLFF. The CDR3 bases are TGTGCCAGCAGTCCACTCGAAGGGGCCGCAACTAATGAAAAACTGTTTTTT.

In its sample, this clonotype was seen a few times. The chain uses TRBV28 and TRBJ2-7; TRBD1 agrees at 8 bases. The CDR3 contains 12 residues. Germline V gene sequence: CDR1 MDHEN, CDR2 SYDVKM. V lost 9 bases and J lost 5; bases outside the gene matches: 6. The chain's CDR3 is CASTGGFDEQYF. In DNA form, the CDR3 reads TGTGCCAGTACAGGGGGGTTCGACGAGCAGTACTTC.

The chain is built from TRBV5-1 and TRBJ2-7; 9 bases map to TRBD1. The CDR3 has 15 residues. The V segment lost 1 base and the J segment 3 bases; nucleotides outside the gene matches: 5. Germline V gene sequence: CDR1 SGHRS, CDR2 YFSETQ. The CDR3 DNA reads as TGCGCCAGCAGCTTGTCGGGACAGGGATACTACGAGCAGTACTTC. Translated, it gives CASSLSGQGYYEQYF.

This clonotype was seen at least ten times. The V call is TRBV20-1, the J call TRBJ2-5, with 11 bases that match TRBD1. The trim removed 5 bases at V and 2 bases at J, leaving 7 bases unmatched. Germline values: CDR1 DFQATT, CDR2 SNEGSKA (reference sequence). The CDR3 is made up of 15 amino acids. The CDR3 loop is CSARRGTGGQETQYF. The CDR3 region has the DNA TGCAGTGCTCGAAGAGGGACAGGGGGTCAAGAGACCCAGTACTTC.

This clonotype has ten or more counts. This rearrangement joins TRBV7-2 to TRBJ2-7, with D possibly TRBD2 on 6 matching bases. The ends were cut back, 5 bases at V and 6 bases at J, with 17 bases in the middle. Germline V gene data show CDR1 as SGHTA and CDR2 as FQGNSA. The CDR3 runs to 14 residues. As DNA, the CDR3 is TGTGCCAGCAGCCTACTAGAGAGGAGGGCCGAGCAGTACTTC. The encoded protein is CASSLLERRAEQYF.

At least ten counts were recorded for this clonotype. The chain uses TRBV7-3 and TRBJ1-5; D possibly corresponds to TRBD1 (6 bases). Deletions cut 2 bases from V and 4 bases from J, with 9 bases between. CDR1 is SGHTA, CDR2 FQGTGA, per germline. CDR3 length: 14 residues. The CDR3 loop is CASSLEGENQPQHF. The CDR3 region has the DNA TGTGCCAGCAGCTTAGAGGGGGAGAATCAGCCCCAGCATTTT.

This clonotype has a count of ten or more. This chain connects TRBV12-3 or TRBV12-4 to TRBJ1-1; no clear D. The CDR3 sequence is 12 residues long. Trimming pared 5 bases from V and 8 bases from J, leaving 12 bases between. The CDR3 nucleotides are TGTGCCAGCAGTCCGTCACACGAAGAAGCTTTCTTT. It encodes CASSPSHEEAFF.

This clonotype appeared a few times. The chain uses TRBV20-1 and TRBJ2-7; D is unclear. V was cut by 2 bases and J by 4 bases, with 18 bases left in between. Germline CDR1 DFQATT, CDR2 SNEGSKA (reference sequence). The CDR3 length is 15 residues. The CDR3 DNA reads TGCAGTGCTAGACGGGCCAGCCCCACTGGATACGAGCAGTACTTC. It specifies CSARRASPTGYEQYF.

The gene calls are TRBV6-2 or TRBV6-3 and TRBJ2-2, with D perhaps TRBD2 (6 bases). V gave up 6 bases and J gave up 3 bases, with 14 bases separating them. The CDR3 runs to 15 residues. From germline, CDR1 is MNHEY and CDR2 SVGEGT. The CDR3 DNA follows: TGTGCCAGCAGAAGCCGGGACTCTCACACCGGGGAGCTGTTTTTT. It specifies CASRSRDSHTGELFF.

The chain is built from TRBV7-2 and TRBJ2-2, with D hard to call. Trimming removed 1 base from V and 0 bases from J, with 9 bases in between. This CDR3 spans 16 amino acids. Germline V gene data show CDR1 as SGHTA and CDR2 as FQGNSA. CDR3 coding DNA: TGTGCCAGCAGCTTAGTTCTGCTAGCGAACACCGGGGAGCTGTTTTTT. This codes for CASSLVLLANTGELFF.

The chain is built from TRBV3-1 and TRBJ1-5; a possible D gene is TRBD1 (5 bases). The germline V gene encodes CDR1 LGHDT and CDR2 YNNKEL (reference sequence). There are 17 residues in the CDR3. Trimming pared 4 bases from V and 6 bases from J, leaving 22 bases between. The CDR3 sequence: CASSRGTGRGEGQPQHF. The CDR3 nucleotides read TGTGCCAGCAGCCGCGGCACAGGTAGGGGCGAGGGTCAGCCCCAGCATTTT.

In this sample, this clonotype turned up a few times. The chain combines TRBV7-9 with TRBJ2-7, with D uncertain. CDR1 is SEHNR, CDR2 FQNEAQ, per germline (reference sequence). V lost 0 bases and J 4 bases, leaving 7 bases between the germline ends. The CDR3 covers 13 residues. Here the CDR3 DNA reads TGTGCCAGCAGCTTAGCAGGGAAATACGAGCAGTACTTC. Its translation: CASSLAGKYEQYF.

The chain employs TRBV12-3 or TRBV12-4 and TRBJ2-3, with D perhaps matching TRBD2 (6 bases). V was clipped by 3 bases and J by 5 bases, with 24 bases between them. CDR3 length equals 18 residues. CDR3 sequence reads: CASSFGPLSRRGEDTQYF. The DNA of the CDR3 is TGTGCCAGCAGTTTTGGGCCCCTTAGCCGGAGGGGAGAAGATACGCAGTATTTT.

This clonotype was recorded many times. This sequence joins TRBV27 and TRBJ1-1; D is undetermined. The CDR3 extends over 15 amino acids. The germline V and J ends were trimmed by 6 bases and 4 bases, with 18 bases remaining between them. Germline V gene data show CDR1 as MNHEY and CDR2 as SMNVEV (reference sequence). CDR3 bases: TGTGCCAGCAGAACCGGGTGGGAAAGAGGCACTGAAGCTTTCTTT. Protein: CASRTGWERGTEAFF.

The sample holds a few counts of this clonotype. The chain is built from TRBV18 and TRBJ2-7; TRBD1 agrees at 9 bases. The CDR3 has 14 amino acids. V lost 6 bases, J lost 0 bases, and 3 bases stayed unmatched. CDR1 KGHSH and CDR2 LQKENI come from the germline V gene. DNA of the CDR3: TGTGCCAGCTCCCGACAGGGGGTCTCCTACGAGCAGTACTTC. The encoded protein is CASSRQGVSYEQYF.

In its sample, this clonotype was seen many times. The chain's CDR3 is CASSFGSGNFYSNQPQHF. The CDR3 DNA is TGTGCCAGCAGTTTTGGGTCCGGGAACTTCTATAGCAATCAGCCCCAGCATTTT. V gene TRBV12-3 or TRBV12-4 combines with J gene TRBJ1-5, with unresolved D. The V and J ends lost 3 bases and 0 bases respectively, with 18 bases between them. CDR3 length equals 18 residues.

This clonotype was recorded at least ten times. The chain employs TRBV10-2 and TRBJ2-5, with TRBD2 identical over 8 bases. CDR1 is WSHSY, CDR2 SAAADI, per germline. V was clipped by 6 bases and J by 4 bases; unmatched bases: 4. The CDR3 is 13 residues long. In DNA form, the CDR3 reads TGCGCCAGCAGCTACGGACTAGCAGAGACCCAGTACTTC. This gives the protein CASSYGLAETQYF.

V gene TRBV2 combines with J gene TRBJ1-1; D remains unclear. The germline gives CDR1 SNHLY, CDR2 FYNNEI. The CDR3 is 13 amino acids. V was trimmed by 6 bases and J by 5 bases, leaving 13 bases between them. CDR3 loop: CASRTLERTEAFF. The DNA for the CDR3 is TGTGCCAGCAGGACCCTGGAAAGGACTGAAGCTTTCTTT.

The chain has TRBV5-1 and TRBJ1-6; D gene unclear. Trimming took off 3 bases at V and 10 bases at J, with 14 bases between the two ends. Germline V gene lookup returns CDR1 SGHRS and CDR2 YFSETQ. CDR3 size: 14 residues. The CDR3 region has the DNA TGCGCCAGCAGCTCCTTGGGAGGGAACTCACCCCTCCACTTT. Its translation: CASSSLGGNSPLHF.

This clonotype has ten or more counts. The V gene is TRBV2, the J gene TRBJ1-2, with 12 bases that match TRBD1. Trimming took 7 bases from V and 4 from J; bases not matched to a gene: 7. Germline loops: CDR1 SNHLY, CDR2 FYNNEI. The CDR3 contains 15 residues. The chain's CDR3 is CASTTGTGGSYGYTF. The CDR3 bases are TGTGCCAGCACTACCGGGACAGGGGGCTCCTATGGCTACACCTTC. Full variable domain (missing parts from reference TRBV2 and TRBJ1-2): EPEVTQTPSHQVTQMGQEVILRCVPISNHLYFYWYRQILGQKVEFLVSFYNNEISEKSEIFDDQFSVERPDGSNFTLKIRSTKLEDSAMYFCASTTGTGGSYGYTFGSGTRLTVV.

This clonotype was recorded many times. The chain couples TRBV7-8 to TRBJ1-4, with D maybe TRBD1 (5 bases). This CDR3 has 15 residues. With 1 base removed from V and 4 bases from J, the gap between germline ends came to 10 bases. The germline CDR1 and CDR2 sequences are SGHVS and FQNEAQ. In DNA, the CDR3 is TGTGCCAGCAGCTTAGACGGGAGGGGTAATGAAAAACTGTTTTTT. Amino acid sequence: CASSLDGRGNEKLFF.

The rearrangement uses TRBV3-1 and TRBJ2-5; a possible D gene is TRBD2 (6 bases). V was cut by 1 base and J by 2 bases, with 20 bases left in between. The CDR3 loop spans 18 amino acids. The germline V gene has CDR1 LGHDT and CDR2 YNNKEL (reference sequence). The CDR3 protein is CASSQVSGGAGKQETQYF. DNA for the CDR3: TGTGCCAGCAGCCAAGTATCTGGGGGAGCGGGCAAACAAGAGACCCAGTACTTC.

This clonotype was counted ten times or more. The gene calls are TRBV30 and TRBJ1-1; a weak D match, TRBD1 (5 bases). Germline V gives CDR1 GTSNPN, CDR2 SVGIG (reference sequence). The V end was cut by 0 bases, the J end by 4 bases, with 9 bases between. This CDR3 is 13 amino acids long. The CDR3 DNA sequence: TGTGCCTGGAGTGTAGACGGGGGCACTGAAGCTTTCTTT. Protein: CAWSVDGGTEAFF. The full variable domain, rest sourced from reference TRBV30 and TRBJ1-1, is SQTIHQWPATLVQPVGSPLSLECTVEGTSNPNLYWYRQAAGRGLQLLFYSVGIGQISSEVPQNLSASRPQDRQFILSSKKLLLSDSGFYLCAWSVDGGTEAFFGQGTRLTVV.

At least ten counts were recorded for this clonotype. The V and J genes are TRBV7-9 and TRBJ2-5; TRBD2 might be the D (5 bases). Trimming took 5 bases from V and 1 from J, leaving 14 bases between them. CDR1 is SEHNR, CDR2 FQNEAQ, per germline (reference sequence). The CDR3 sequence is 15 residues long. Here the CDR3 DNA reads TGTGCCAGCAGCCAGAAGCCCGGGATCCAAGAGACCCAGTACTTC. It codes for CASSQKPGIQETQYF.